Listed below are T cell receptor beta chains from one sample, sequenced in a study of blood T cell repertoires in COVID-19. Sequencing used immunoSEQ multiplex PCR; TCRdb keeps in-frame clones, though not all of them. The data contain 260,000 or so clones, 75% to 90% of them singletons. Specimen: PBMCs or T cells enriched from blood (not recorded which). The receptors were sampled from a woman between 50 and 59 years old who had recovered from COVID-19. Each CDR3 is given with its conserved first and last residue. D genes are given only for firm matches. Clone size appears in some rows only: once, few, many, or a class for an expanded clone.

D gene: TRBD1; V gene: TRBV3-1/TRBV3-2; clone size: NA; J gene: TRBJ1-2; CDR3 length: 17; CDR3 DNA: TGTGCCAGCAGCCAAGATAGGCGGTCAGGGGGTAACTATGGCTACACCTTC; CDR3 protein: CASSQDRRSGGNYGYTF
D gene: NA; V gene: TRBV15; clone size: once; J gene: TRBJ1-6; CDR3 length: 14; CDR3 DNA: TGTGCCACCAGCAGTAGGGGGATCGTTTCACCCCTCCACTTT; CDR3 protein: CATSSRGIVSPLHF
D gene: TRBD1; V gene: TRBV28; clone size: NA; J gene: TRBJ1-5; CDR3 length: 16; CDR3 DNA: TGTGCCAGCAGTTTCAAGCAGGGGGGATGGAATCAGCCCCAGCATTTT; CDR3 protein: CASSFKQGGWNQPQHF
D gene: NA; V gene: TRBV6-5; clone size: once; J gene: TRBJ1-3; CDR3 length: 15; CDR3 DNA: TGTGCCAGCAGTTATGGGAGTTATTCCGGAAACACCATATATTTT; CDR3 protein: CASSYGSYSGNTIYF
D gene: TRBD1; V gene: TRBV6-4; clone size: few; J gene: TRBJ2-1; CDR3 length: 16; CDR3 DNA: TGTGCCAGCAGTGGGGAGATAGGACAGGTAATCAATGAGCAGTTCTTC; CDR3 protein: CASSGEIGQVINEQFF
D gene: TRBD1; V gene: TRBV2; clone size: NA; J gene: TRBJ1-5; CDR3 length: 15; CDR3 DNA: TGTGCCAGCACCCCAATGCAGGGGGCAGGGGTGCCCCAGCATTTT; CDR3 protein: CASTPMQGAGVPQHF
D gene: TRBD2; V gene: TRBV28; clone size: NA; J gene: TRBJ2-5; CDR3 length: 17; CDR3 DNA: TGTGCCAGCAGTTTATCAGGCGGGGGGGCCTTTGGGGAGACCCAGTACTTC; CDR3 protein: CASSLSGGGAFGETQYF
D gene: NA; V gene: TRBV15; clone size: NA; J gene: TRBJ1-5; CDR3 length: 14; CDR3 DNA: TGTGCCACCAGCGTCGTCTATAGCAATCAGCCCCAGCATTTT; CDR3 protein: CATSVVYSNQPQHF
D gene: TRBD1; V gene: TRBV5-1; clone size: NA; J gene: TRBJ2-3; CDR3 length: 16; CDR3 DNA: TGCGCCAGCAGCGGATTACAGGGGGTGAGCACAGATACGCAGTATTTT; CDR3 protein: CASSGLQGVSTDTQYF
D gene: NA; V gene: TRBV7-2; clone size: NA; J gene: TRBJ1-3; CDR3 length: 15; CDR3 DNA: TGTGCCAGCAGCTTAGTGGCGGCGTCTGGAAACACCATATATTTT; CDR3 protein: CASSLVAASGNTIYF
D gene: TRBD1; V gene: TRBV18; clone size: NA; J gene: TRBJ2-1; CDR3 length: 16; CDR3 DNA: TGTGCCAGCTCACTGGACAGGGGAAGATCCTACAATGAGCAGTTCTTC; CDR3 protein: CASSLDRGRSYNEQFF
D gene: TRBD1; V gene: TRBV5-6; clone size: NA; J gene: TRBJ2-1; CDR3 length: 16; CDR3 DNA: TGTGCCAGCAGCTCATTACAGGGGGAGCCCTACAATGAGCAGTTCTTC; CDR3 protein: CASSSLQGEPYNEQFF
D gene: TRBD1; V gene: TRBV30; clone size: once; J gene: TRBJ1-1; CDR3 length: 15; CDR3 DNA: TGTGCCTGGAGCGAAGGCAGGGGGCTCGACACTGAAGCTTTCTTT; CDR3 protein: CAWSEGRGLDTEAFF
D gene: TRBD2; V gene: TRBV5-4; clone size: NA; J gene: TRBJ2-3; CDR3 length: 17; CDR3 DNA: TGTGCCAGCAGCTTGAGCCTAGCGGGGGGTTACACAGATACGCAGTATTTT; CDR3 protein: CASSLSLAGGYTDTQYF
D gene: NA; V gene: TRBV3-1/TRBV3-2; clone size: NA; J gene: TRBJ2-7; CDR3 length: 16; CDR3 DNA: TGTGCCAGCAGCCAAGATTGGCGGGGCACACTATACGAGCAGTACTTC; CDR3 protein: CASSQDWRGTLYEQYF
D gene: TRBD2; V gene: TRBV10-1; clone size: NA; J gene: TRBJ2-5; CDR3 length: 14; CDR3 DNA: TGCGCCAGCAGCCGGGACTACCGCCAAGAGACCCAGTACTTC; CDR3 protein: CASSRDYRQETQYF
D gene: NA; V gene: TRBV30; clone size: NA; J gene: TRBJ1-4; CDR3 length: 14; CDR3 DNA: TGTGCCTGGAGGAAGGGACATACTAATGAAAAACTGTTTTTT; CDR3 protein: CAWRKGHTNEKLFF
D gene: NA; V gene: TRBV27; clone size: NA; J gene: TRBJ2-7; CDR3 length: 12; CDR3 DNA: TGTGCCAGCAGTTTACGGGGTTACGAGCAGTACTTC; CDR3 protein: CASSLRGYEQYF
D gene: TRBD2; V gene: TRBV4-3; clone size: NA; J gene: TRBJ2-1; CDR3 length: 18; CDR3 DNA: TGCGCCAGCAGCCAAGATTCCTCCCGGCGGAGCGGGATTTATGAGCAGTTCTTC; CDR3 protein: CASSQDSSRRSGIYEQFF
D gene: TRBD1; V gene: TRBV27; clone size: NA; J gene: TRBJ1-1; CDR3 length: 13; CDR3 DNA: TGTGCCAGCAGTTACGGGACAGTTAAAGAAGCTTTCTTT; CDR3 protein: CASSYGTVKEAFF
D gene: NA; V gene: TRBV7-2; clone size: NA; J gene: TRBJ1-6; CDR3 length: 13; CDR3 DNA: TGTGCCTCACGACGTGCGGGGGTCCCACCCCTCCACTTT; CDR3 protein: CASRRAGVPPLHF
D gene: NA; V gene: TRBV12-5; clone size: NA; J gene: TRBJ2-1; CDR3 length: 16; CDR3 DNA: TGTGCTAGTGGTTTGGGGGCAGGGGACGATACTGTTGAGCAGTTCTTC; CDR3 protein: CASGLGAGDDTVEQFF
D gene: TRBD2; V gene: TRBV28; clone size: NA; J gene: TRBJ2-2; CDR3 length: 16; CDR3 DNA: TGTGCCAGCATCCTAGCGGGGGGGCCGTGGACCGGGGAGCTGTTTTTT; CDR3 protein: CASILAGGPWTGELFF
D gene: TRBD1; V gene: TRBV2; clone size: NA; J gene: TRBJ1-1; CDR3 length: 12; CDR3 DNA: TGTGCCAGCAGGAGAGGACAGGGAGAAGCTTTCTTT; CDR3 protein: CASRRGQGEAFF
D gene: TRBD2; V gene: TRBV3-1/TRBV3-2; clone size: once; J gene: TRBJ2-7; CDR3 length: 17; CDR3 DNA: TGTGCCAGCAGGATCAGAACTAGCGGCCAACCCCCGTACGAGCAGTACTTC; CDR3 protein: CASRIRTSGQPPYEQYF
D gene: NA; V gene: TRBV10-2; clone size: NA; J gene: TRBJ2-3; CDR3 length: 16; CDR3 DNA: TGCGCCAGCAGGGCCTGGGACAATAGATTCACAGATACGCAGTATTTT; CDR3 protein: CASRAWDNRFTDTQYF
D gene: TRBD1; V gene: TRBV5-1; clone size: once; J gene: TRBJ1-2; CDR3 length: 14; CDR3 DNA: TGCGCCAGCCAACCACAGGGGCGTCGTTATGGCTACACCTTC; CDR3 protein: CASQPQGRRYGYTF
D gene: TRBD1; V gene: TRBV5-1; clone size: once; J gene: TRBJ2-2; CDR3 length: 16; CDR3 DNA: TGCGCCAGCAGCTTGGCCCAAGGACAGGCCGCCGGGGAGCTGTTTTTT; CDR3 protein: CASSLAQGQAAGELFF
D gene: NA; V gene: TRBV11-2; clone size: NA; J gene: TRBJ1-2; CDR3 length: 17; CDR3 DNA: TGTGCCAGCAGCCCCCGACAGGACCTCCTAGGGAACTATGGCTACACCTTC; CDR3 protein: CASSPRQDLLGNYGYTF
D gene: NA; V gene: TRBV2; clone size: NA; J gene: TRBJ1-6; CDR3 length: 15; CDR3 DNA: TGTGCCAGCACCCTGAGTGAATCCTATAATTCACCCCTCCACTTT; CDR3 protein: CASTLSESYNSPLHF
D gene: TRBD1; V gene: TRBV11-3; clone size: NA; J gene: TRBJ2-2; CDR3 length: 14; CDR3 DNA: TGTGCCAGCAGCTCGGGACAGAGCACCGGGGAGCTGTTTTTT; CDR3 protein: CASSSGQSTGELFF
D gene: NA; V gene: TRBV7-2; clone size: NA; J gene: TRBJ1-4; CDR3 length: 15; CDR3 DNA: TGTGCCAGCAGCTTATTCGGCGGGACTAATGAAAAACTGTTTTTT; CDR3 protein: CASSLFGGTNEKLFF
D gene: TRBD2; V gene: TRBV4-2; clone size: NA; J gene: TRBJ2-1; CDR3 length: 18; CDR3 DNA: TGTGCCAGCAGCCAAGATAACGACGGGAGGGGATCTGGCAATGAGCAGTTCTTC; CDR3 protein: CASSQDNDGRGSGNEQFF
D gene: TRBD2; V gene: TRBV5-1; clone size: once; J gene: TRBJ2-1; CDR3 length: 14; CDR3 DNA: TGCGCCAGTGGAACGGGACTAGAAACGTATGAGCAGTTCTTC; CDR3 protein: CASGTGLETYEQFF
D gene: NA; V gene: TRBV5-5; clone size: NA; J gene: TRBJ1-1; CDR3 length: 13; CDR3 DNA: TGTGCCAGCAGCTTGCTCCAGTTCGGGGAAGCTTTCTTT; CDR3 protein: CASSLLQFGEAFF
D gene: TRBD1; V gene: TRBV5-1; clone size: NA; J gene: TRBJ2-7; CDR3 length: 14; CDR3 DNA: TGCGCCAGCCGTATCGGGACAGGGGGATACGAGCAGTACTTC; CDR3 protein: CASRIGTGGYEQYF
D gene: TRBD1; V gene: TRBV19; clone size: NA; J gene: TRBJ1-2; CDR3 length: 15; CDR3 DNA: TGTGCCAGTAGTTGGGACAGGGGCGTCCCCTATGGCTACACCTTC; CDR3 protein: CASSWDRGVPYGYTF
D gene: TRBD2; V gene: TRBV29-1; clone size: NA; J gene: TRBJ2-5; CDR3 length: 14; CDR3 DNA: TGCAGCGTTAGAATTAGCGGGAGACGAGAGACCCAGTACTTC; CDR3 protein: CSVRISGRRETQYF
D gene: TRBD2; V gene: TRBV6-5; clone size: NA; J gene: TRBJ2-3; CDR3 length: 15; CDR3 DNA: TGTGCCAGCAGTATATTAGCGGGAGGGAGGGATACGCAGTATTTT; CDR3 protein: CASSILAGGRDTQYF
D gene: TRBD2; V gene: TRBV10-3; clone size: once; J gene: TRBJ2-3; CDR3 length: 14; CDR3 DNA: TGTGCCATCAACCCGGGACTAGGCACAGATACGCAGTATTTT; CDR3 protein: CAINPGLGTDTQYF
D gene: TRBD1; V gene: TRBV7-2; clone size: NA; J gene: TRBJ1-6; CDR3 length: 14; CDR3 DNA: TGTGCCAGCAGCTGGAACAGGGGTTCTTCACCCCTCCACTTT; CDR3 protein: CASSWNRGSSPLHF
D gene: TRBD1; V gene: TRBV5-4; clone size: NA; J gene: TRBJ1-5; CDR3 length: 15; CDR3 DNA: TGTGCCAGCAGCCGGCCGGGACAGGGATTTCAGCCCCAGCATTTT; CDR3 protein: CASSRPGQGFQPQHF
D gene: NA; V gene: TRBV19; clone size: NA; J gene: TRBJ2-5; CDR3 length: 13; CDR3 DNA: TGTGCCAGTAGTTTGTGGGGGCGGGAGACCCAGTACTTC; CDR3 protein: CASSLWGRETQYF